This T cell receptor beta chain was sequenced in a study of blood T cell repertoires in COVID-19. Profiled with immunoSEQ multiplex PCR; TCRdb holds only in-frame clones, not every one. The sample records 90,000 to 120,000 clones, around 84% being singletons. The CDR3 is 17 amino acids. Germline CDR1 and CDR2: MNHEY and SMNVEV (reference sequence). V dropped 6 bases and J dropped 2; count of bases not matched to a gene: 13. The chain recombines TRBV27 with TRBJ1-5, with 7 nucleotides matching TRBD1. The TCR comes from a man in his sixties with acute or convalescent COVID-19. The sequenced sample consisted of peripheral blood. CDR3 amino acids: CASSPKPRQGGNQPQHF. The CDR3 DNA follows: TGTGCCAGCAGCCCAAAACCCAGACAGGGAGGCAATCAGCCCCAGCATTTT.